Below are 24 T cell receptor beta chains sequenced from a single sample in a study of vaccination and CD4 T cells after COVID-19. TCRdb re-called the PCR reads through MiXCR, storing one row per CDR3 protein. The profile shows tens of thousands of distinct CDR3 sequences, approximately 51% of them singletons. The specimen comprised CD4+ T cells from blood, sampled before SARS-CoV-2 vaccination. Receptors were obtained from a human donor who had recovered from COVID-19.

The chain couples TRBV27 to TRBJ2-7, with a weak D call TRBD2 (7 bases). V was cut by 3 bases and J by 12 bases, with 24 bases left in between. The CDR3 runs to 15 residues. Looked up from germline, CDR1 is MNHEY and CDR2 is SMNVEV (reference sequence). CDR3 residues: CASSLAGGPPGRRYF. The CDR3 region has the DNA TGTGCCAGCAGTTTGGCCGGGGGGCCCCCCGGTCGGCGGTACTTC.

Worth noting for this clonotype: A junction boundary mismatches the germline segment, possibly from a read error. The chain couples TRBV4-3 to TRBJ2-3; the D gene could be TRBD1 or TRBD2 (5 bases each). The CDR3 has 17 amino acids. Germline V gene sequence: CDR1 LGHNA, CDR2 YSLEER. The CDR3 region is CASSQVGPGRGTDTQYF. The CDR3 DNA follows: TGCGCCAGCAGCCAAGTAGGTCCGGGACGAGGCACTGATACGCAGTATTTT.

The chain links TRBV7-9 to TRBJ2-2; 8 nucleotides agree with TRBD2. The CDR3 sequence is 16 residues long. Germline V CDR1 and CDR2: SEHNR, FQNEAQ (reference sequence). The V gene end was trimmed by 5 bases and the J gene end by 4 bases; junction bases not matched to a gene: 9. CDR3 coding DNA: TGTGCCAGCAGCCCCACCGGGAGGGCCGGCACCGGGGAGCTGTTTTTT. Amino acid sequence: CASSPTGRAGTGELFF.

The rearrangement uses TRBV20-1 and TRBJ1-1, with D possibly matching TRBD1 (6 bases). The V gene lost 5 bases and the J gene lost 0 bases, with 10 bases spanning the gap. The CDR3 loop spans 13 amino acids. Germline V gene data show CDR1 as DFQATT and CDR2 as SNEGSKA (reference sequence). Here the CDR3 reads CSAGTGMNTEAFF. In nucleotides, the CDR3 is TGCAGTGCTGGAACAGGGATGAACACTGAAGCTTTCTTT.

This clonotype was found a few times. The chain is built from TRBV9 and TRBJ2-3; 10 bases are a match to TRBD1. The CDR3 extends over 14 amino acids. Germline V lookup: CDR1 SGDLS, CDR2 YYNGEE. With V trimmed by 2 bases and J by 7 bases, 4 bases remained unmatched. DNA of the CDR3: TGTGCCAGCAGCGTGCGACAGGGGGCGTATACGCAGTATTTT. This encodes CASSVRQGAYTQYF. Full variable domain (rest looked up from reference TRBV9 and TRBJ2-3): DSGVTQTPKHLITATGQRVTLRCSPRSGDLSVYWYQQSLDQGLQFLIQYYNGEERAKGNILERFSAQQFPDLHSELNLSSLELGDSALYFCASSVRQGAYTQYFGPGTRLTVL.

This clonotype was detected a few times. V is TRBV20-1 and J is TRBJ2-1, with D perhaps matching TRBD1 (5 bases). The CDR3 spans 12 residues. CDR1 is DFQATT and CDR2 is SNEGSKA in the germline V gene (reference sequence). CDR3 sequence (DNA): TGCAGACCCCAGCTTGGGGCCAATGAGCAGTTCTTC. As protein: CRPQLGANEQFF.

V gene TRBV7-8 combines with J gene TRBJ1-5; tentative D call: TRBD1 (5 bases). The germline CDR1 and CDR2 sequences are SGHVS and FQNEAQ. Deletions cut 5 bases from V and 5 bases from J, with 16 bases between. The CDR3 extends over 15 amino acids. The CDR3 coding sequence is TGTGCCAGCAGCCCACGGGGGGTAATTGATCAGCCCCAGCATTTT. It is translated as CASSPRGVIDQPQHF.

The rearrangement links TRBV24-1 to TRBJ1-3; TRBD1 is a possible D gene (5 bases). The CDR3 runs 15 residues. Trimming took off 0 bases at V and 2 bases at J, with 7 bases between the two ends. Germline loops: CDR1 KGHDR, CDR2 SFDVKD. The CDR3 coding sequence is TGTGCCACCAGTGATTTGCTAGGGGCTGGAAACACCATATATTTT. Protein: CATSDLLGAGNTIYF.

This sequence joins TRBV6-2 or TRBV6-3 and TRBJ2-6; tentative D call: TRBD2 (5 bases). The CDR3 is 17 residues long. CDR1 is MNHEY, CDR2 SVGEGT, per germline. The germline V and J ends were trimmed by 0 bases and 4 bases, with 13 bases remaining between them. CDR3 region: CASSYSTTSGGANVLTF. The CDR3 bases are TGTGCCAGCAGTTACTCGACAACCTCGGGAGGGGCCAACGTCCTGACTTTC.

This sequence joins TRBV7-2 and TRBJ1-1; the D gene is possibly TRBD1 (5 bases). CDR1 is SGHTA, CDR2 FQGNSA, per germline. The CDR3 is made up of 13 amino acids. The V end lost 4 bases, the J end lost 1 base, and 7 bases lay between the germline ends. The CDR3 DNA reads as TGTGCCAGCAGCTCGGACAAGAACACTGAAGCTTTCTTT. Protein product: CASSSDKNTEAFF.

V is TRBV21-1 and J is TRBJ1-2; TRBD1 is the table's D call, not checked against the DNA. TRBV21-1 is a pseudogene segment. This CDR3 has 15 amino acids. CDR3 in DNA: TGTGCCAGCAGCAAAAGGTTCCCGGGGCCGGATGGCTACACCTTC. Encoded protein: CASSKRFPGPDGYTF.

This rearrangement joins TRBV2 to TRBJ2-7; 7 nucleotides agree with TRBD2. The CDR3 has 14 residues. The germline gives CDR1 SNHLY, CDR2 FYNNEI. V dropped 6 bases and J dropped 5; count of bases not matched to a gene: 10. The CDR3: CASSLGGRVNEQYF. The CDR3 DNA sequence: TGTGCCAGCAGCCTGGGAGGGAGGGTCAACGAGCAGTACTTC. The whole variable domain, filled in from reference TRBV2 and TRBJ2-7, reads EPEVTQTPSHQVTQMGQEVILRCVPISNHLYFYWYRQILGQKVEFLVSFYNNEISEKSEIFDDQFSVERPDGSNFTLKIRSTKLEDSAMYFCASSLGGRVNEQYFGPGTRLTVT.

The chain is built from TRBV5-1 and TRBJ2-1, with D perhaps matching TRBD2 (6 bases). The germline gives CDR1 SGHRS, CDR2 YFSETQ. This CDR3 spans 14 amino acids. V dropped 6 bases and J dropped 6 bases, with 16 bases sitting between them. CDR3: CASTPSFGGNEQFF. DNA for the CDR3: TGCGCCAGCACCCCATCCTTCGGGGGCAATGAGCAGTTCTTC.

The rearrangement links TRBV19 to TRBJ1-5; D call uncertain. The CDR3 sequence is 16 residues long. CDR1 and CDR2 (germline): LNHDA, SQIVND (reference sequence). V lost 6 bases to trimming and J lost 5 bases, with 20 bases between them. CDR3 protein: CASSNTPEGRYQPQHF. The CDR3 DNA sequence: TGTGCCAGTAGCAATACCCCAGAGGGAAGGTATCAGCCCCAGCATTTT.

This clonotype was detected once. The chain joins TRBV20-1 to TRBJ2-7, with 7 bases fitting TRBD2. Germline loops: CDR1 DFQATT, CDR2 SNEGSKA (reference sequence). The V gene end was trimmed by 3 bases and the J gene end by 6 bases; junction bases not matched to a gene: 14. This CDR3 has 15 residues. The CDR3 sequence is CSASLDGAGEGEQYF. The CDR3 bases are TGCAGTGCTAGCCTAGATGGGGCGGGAGAAGGCGAGCAGTACTTC.

This clonotype came up once. This chain links TRBV12-3 or TRBV12-4 with TRBJ1-1; D uncertain. The CDR3 runs 13 residues. V was pared by 5 bases and J by 3 bases, with 10 bases between. For the CDR3, the DNA is TGTGCCAGCAGTCTTTCGAGGCACACTGAAGCTTTCTTT. Residues: CASSLSRHTEAFF.

This clonotype has just a few counts. V gene TRBV6-2 or TRBV6-3 combines with J gene TRBJ1-1; D gene uncertain. Germline CDR1 MNHEY, CDR2 SVGEGT. Trimming stripped 7 bases from V and 5 bases from J, with 11 bases between. The CDR3 length is 12 residues. This CDR3 is CASTNTWTEAFF. The CDR3 DNA follows: TGTGCCAGCACGAACACCTGGACTGAAGCTTTCTTT.

There are a few counts of this clonotype. The chain is built from TRBV11-3 and TRBJ2-7, with a tentative D call TRBD2 (5 bases). This CDR3 contains 14 residues. Germline V lookup: CDR1 SGHNT, CDR2 YENEEA. V shed 1 base and J shed 5 bases, with 12 bases lying between them. Written as DNA, the CDR3 is TGTGCCAGCAGCTTAGGACGTGGGAGTAACGAGCAGTACTTC. It yields the protein CASSLGRGSNEQYF. Using reference TRBV11-3 and TRBJ2-7 for the parts outside the CDR3, the full variable domain is EAGVVQSPRYKIIEKKQPVAFWCNPISGHNTLYWYLQNLGQGPELLIRYENEEAVDDSQLPKDRFSAERLKGVDSTLKIQPAELGDSAVYLCASSLGRGSNEQYFGPGTRLTVT.

This chain uses TRBV30 with TRBJ2-7; maybe TRBD1 (5 bases). This CDR3 spans 13 amino acids. CDR1 is GTSNPN, CDR2 SVGIG, per germline (reference sequence). The V end lost 2 bases, the J end lost 1 base, and 9 bases lay between the germline ends. CDR3 residues: CAWSRDSSYEQYF. CDR3 bases: TGTGCCTGGAGTAGAGACAGTTCCTACGAGCAGTACTTC. Full variable domain (remainder filled in from reference TRBV30 and TRBJ2-7): SQTIHQWPATLVQPVGSPLSLECTVEGTSNPNLYWYRQAAGRGLQLLFYSVGIGQISSEVPQNLSASRPQDRQFILSSKKLLLSDSGFYLCAWSRDSSYEQYFGPGTRLTVT.

The table lists this clonotype with a count of one. The chain recombines TRBV6-1 with TRBJ2-2; D perhaps matches TRBD2 (6 bases). CDR1 and CDR2 (germline): MNHNS, SASEGT. The length of the CDR3 is 15 residues. Trimming took 7 bases from V and 0 from J, leaving 12 bases between them. The CDR3 loop is CASKKGTSNTGELFF. The CDR3 region has the DNA TGTGCCAGCAAGAAAGGGACTTCGAACACCGGGGAGCTGTTTTTT.

In its sample, this clonotype was seen a few times. The chain carries TRBV24-1 and TRBJ1-1, with D unresolved. The germline V gene encodes CDR1 KGHDR and CDR2 SFDVKD. The CDR3 runs 17 residues. V was shortened by 0 bases and J by 0 bases, with 13 bases between the two germline ends. Written as DNA, the CDR3 is TGTGCCACCAGTGATTTGGCAGGTGCTTTGATGAACACTGAAGCTTTCTTT. This translates into CATSDLAGALMNTEAFF.

The gene calls are TRBV5-1 and TRBJ2-3, with 15 nucleotides matching TRBD2. Germline V gives CDR1 SGHRS, CDR2 YFSETQ. The CDR3 spans 16 residues. J gave up 2 bases and V 3 bases, and 1 base lay outside the gene matches. CDR3 region: CASSWTSGRATDTQYF. In DNA form, the CDR3 reads TGCGCCAGCAGCTGGACTAGCGGGAGGGCCACAGATACGCAGTATTTT.

The chain has TRBV20-1 and TRBJ2-7, with a possible D match to TRBD2 (5 bases). Germline CDR1 is DFQATT and CDR2 is SNEGSKA (reference sequence). The CDR3 spans 13 residues. Trimming removed 6 bases from V and 1 base from J, with 13 bases in between. This CDR3 is CSAEEGRSYEQYF. CDR3 in DNA: TGCAGTGCCGAAGAGGGAAGGTCCTACGAGCAGTACTTC.

The chain links TRBV28 to TRBJ2-4; unclear D gene. The V gene's germline CDR1 is MDHEN and CDR2 SYDVKM. The CDR3 spans 14 residues. Trimming shortened V by 0 bases and J by 5 bases, and 8 bases separated the two germline ends. CDR3 coding DNA: TGTGCCAGCAGTTTATGGCGGCAGCAAAACATTCAGTACTTC. Its translation is CASSLWRQQNIQYF.